This T cell receptor beta chain was found in a study of cytomegalovirus exposure and HLA in healthy donors. CDR3 size: 16 residues. V shed 3 bases and J 6 bases; nucleotides not matched to a gene: 9. CDR1 is LGHNA and CDR2 is YNFKEQ in the germline V gene. Primers included in the PCR were 60 Vbeta and 13 Jbeta primers. The repertoire was sequenced with immunoSEQ multiplex PCR; TCRdb's copy has only in-frame clones and lacks some. The sample yields around 190,000 clones, 81% seen once. The chain joins TRBV4-2 to TRBJ2-3; 10 nucleotides line up with TRBD2. This TCR derives from a man younger than 35 in good health and CMV-seronegative. Sequencing was carried out using PBMCs. The CDR3 nucleotides read TGTGCCAGCAGCCAGCATCTAACTAGCGGGATTGATACGCAGTATTTT. Translation: CASSQHLTSGIDTQYF.